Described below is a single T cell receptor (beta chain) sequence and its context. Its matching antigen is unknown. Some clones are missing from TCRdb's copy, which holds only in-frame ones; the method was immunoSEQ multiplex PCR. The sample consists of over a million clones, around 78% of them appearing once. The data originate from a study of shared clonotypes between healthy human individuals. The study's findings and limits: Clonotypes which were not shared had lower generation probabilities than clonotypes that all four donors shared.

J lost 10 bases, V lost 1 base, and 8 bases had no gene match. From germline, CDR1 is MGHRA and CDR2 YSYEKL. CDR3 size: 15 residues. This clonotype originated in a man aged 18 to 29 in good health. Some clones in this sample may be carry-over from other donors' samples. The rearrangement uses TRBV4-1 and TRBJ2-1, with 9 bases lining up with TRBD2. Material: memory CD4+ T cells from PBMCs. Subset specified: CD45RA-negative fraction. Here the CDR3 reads CASSQGVAGEGEQFF. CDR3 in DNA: TGCGCCAGCAGCCAAGGGGTAGCGGGAGAGGGAGAGCAGTTCTTC.